Listed below are T cell receptor beta chains from one sample, sequenced in a study of blood T cells in healthy people across ages. TCRdb analysed the 5' RACE reads with MiXCR anew, one entry per CDR3 protein. The sample yields 2 million or so distinct CDR3 sequences, roughly 52% seen once. Input material: blood. These receptors were collected from a woman aged 35 to 49 in good health. Both conserved end residues are part of each CDR3. A D gene is named only where the DNA matches it firmly. Not all rows give a size; the values are once, few, many and, for expanded clones, a class.

clone_size	v_call	d_call	j_call	cdr3_nt	cdr3_aa
-	TRBV11-1	-	TRBJ2-3	TGTGCCAGCAGCTTAGAACCGGGGAGAAGCACAGATACGCAGTATTTT	CASSLEPGRSTDTQYF
-	TRBV12-3/TRBV12-4	-	TRBJ2-7	TGTGCCAGCAGTTCCCCCGTAGGACTCGGCGGCCACGAGCAGTACTTC	CASSSPVGLGGHEQYF
-	TRBV4-1	-	TRBJ1-2	TGCGCCAGCAGCCCTCTTACAGGGCAAGGAATCTATGGCTACACCTTC	CASSPLTGQGIYGYTF
few	TRBV12-3/TRBV12-4	-	TRBJ2-5	TGTGCCAGCAGTTTCGGAGACATCTCCCAAGAGACCCAGTACTTC	CASSFGDISQETQYF
few	TRBV5-1	-	TRBJ2-6	TGCGCCAGCAGCTTGAATGTACAGCTGAGCTCTGGGGCCAACGTCCTGACTTTC	CASSLNVQLSSGANVLTF
-	TRBV7-2	-	TRBJ2-5	TGTGCCAGCAGCTTAGGGGGGCTAGCGGAGACCCAGTACTTC	CASSLGGLAETQYF
few	TRBV20-1	-	TRBJ2-1	TGCAGTGCGGCACAGGGAAGGGGGGGATACGATGAGCAGTTCTTC	CSAAQGRGGYDEQFF
-	TRBV10-3	-	TRBJ1-5	TGTGCCATCAGTGAGTCGTTGGTTGATCAGCCCCAGCATTTT	CAISESLVDQPQHF
-	TRBV6-5	-	TRBJ1-2	TGTGCCAGCAACACACGGGGGGCGCAGGATTCATTTGGCTACACCTTC	CASNTRGAQDSFGYTF
-	TRBV20-1	-	TRBJ1-2	TGCAGTGCTAGCGGTGGGAGCGGTAGTGGCTACACCTTC	CSASGGSGSGYTF
few	TRBV20-1	TRBD2	TRBJ2-7	TGCAGTGCTAGAGGTGGGACTAACAGCTACGAGCAGTACTTC	CSARGGTNSYEQYF
-	TRBV5-5	-	TRBJ2-1	TGTGCCAGCAGCGACCCGAAAGGGCAGAGCTCCTACAATGAGCAGTTCTTC	CASSDPKGQSSYNEQFF
-	TRBV7-9	TRBD1	TRBJ2-3	TGTGCCAGCAGCTCACCACAGGGGGCTACGCAGTATTTT	CASSSPQGATQYF
few	TRBV7-3	-	TRBJ2-1	TGTGCCAGCAGCTTAACAGGGGCGCGAGATGAGCAGTTCTTC	CASSLTGARDEQFF
-	TRBV20-1	-	TRBJ1-5	TGCAGTGCTAGTGTCTTCGGGAGCCTCAATCAGCCCCAGCATTTT	CSASVFGSLNQPQHF
-	TRBV27	TRBD2	TRBJ2-3	TGTGCCAGCAGTTTATCCGGTGGGACTAGCGGTCCTAAAGAGGATACGCAGTATTTT	CASSLSGGTSGPKEDTQYF
-	TRBV5-6	-	TRBJ1-1	TGTGCCAGCAGTCAGACAGGATACACTGAAGCTTTCTTT	CASSQTGYTEAFF
few	TRBV20-1	-	TRBJ1-2	TGCAGTGCTAGAGATCGGGTGGGGTTCTATGGCTACACCTTC	CSARDRVGFYGYTF
-	TRBV6-5	-	TRBJ2-7	TGTGCCAGCAGTTACCGGCGGCAGAGCGAGCAGTACTTC	CASSYRRQSEQYF
-	TRBV20-1	TRBD1	TRBJ1-2	TGCAGTGCTAGAGATGAGGGGACAGGGAAAGGCTACACCTTC	CSARDEGTGKGYTF
many	TRBV9	TRBD2	TRBJ2-7	TGTGCCAGCAGCGAGAGCGGGGGAGGATACGAGCAGTACTTC	CASSESGGGYEQYF
few	TRBV28	TRBD1	TRBJ2-7	TGTGCCAGCAGTTCGGGACAGCCCTTAATCAACGAGCAGTACTTC	CASSSGQPLINEQYF
-	TRBV27	TRBD1	TRBJ1-2	TGTGCCAGCAGTTCTGGAACGACGACAGGGGGCTCTAACTATGGCTACACCTTC	CASSSGTTTGGSNYGYTF
few	TRBV12-3/TRBV12-4	-	TRBJ2-7	TGTGCCAGCAGTTTCGGACCTAACGGGAACGAGCAGTACTTC	CASSFGPNGNEQYF
-	TRBV15	-	TRBJ2-5	TGTGCCACCAGCCGGGGAGGCGGGGTGGAGACCCAGTACTTC	CATSRGGGVETQYF
-	TRBV12-3/TRBV12-4	TRBD1	TRBJ2-5	TGTGCCAGCAGAGTCGGGACAGGGGAAGAGACCCAGTACTTC	CASRVGTGEETQYF
-	TRBV12-3/TRBV12-4	-	TRBJ1-2	TGTGCCAGCAGTCCTCCGAGAGCTATTAACTATGGCTACACCTTC	CASSPPRAINYGYTF
-	TRBV7-2	TRBD1	TRBJ1-1	TGTGCCAGCAGCCCGACAGGGAATGAAGCTTTCTTT	CASSPTGNEAFF
-	TRBV28	TRBD1	TRBJ2-7	TGTGCCGCAGTCAGGACAGGCGATGAGCAGTACTTC	CAAVRTGDEQYF
many	TRBV4-1	-	TRBJ2-1	TGCGCCAGCAGCCAAGATGGCATTGTTCGGCAGTTCTTC	CASSQDGIVRQFF
-	TRBV6-5	-	TRBJ2-1	TGTGCCAGCAGGGACAGTGTAGGTTCTACCGGCAATGAGCAGTTCTTC	CASRDSVGSTGNEQFF
many	TRBV5-1	TRBD1	TRBJ2-7	TGCGCCAGCAGCCGGGACAGGAGTACCTACGAGCAGTACTTC	CASSRDRSTYEQYF
few	TRBV7-3	-	TRBJ2-1	TGTGCCAGCAGCTTAAAACCAGGGGTGGGAAACAATGAGCAGTTCTTC	CASSLKPGVGNNEQFF
-	TRBV4-3	-	TRBJ1-2	TGCGCCAGCAGCCAAGATAGGACAGAGAATCATGGCTACACCTTC	CASSQDRTENHGYTF
once	TRBV5-6	-	TRBJ1-6	TGTGCCAGCAGCTTGATGGGAAGCTCCTATAATTCACCCCTCCACTTT	CASSLMGSSYNSPLHF
-	TRBV4-1	TRBD1	TRBJ2-1	TGCGCCAGCAGCCAAGGGACCGGGACAGCGGAGTTCTTC	CASSQGTGTAEFF
-	TRBV12-3/TRBV12-4	-	TRBJ1-4	TGTGCCAGCAGTCCGCTCGCGGGATGGGAGACTAATGAAAAACTGTTTTTT	CASSPLAGWETNEKLFF
-	TRBV12-3/TRBV12-4	-	TRBJ2-7	TGTGCCAGCAGTGTTAGTAGTCAGTACGAGCAGTACTTC	CASSVSSQYEQYF
-	TRBV5-1	TRBD1	TRBJ2-6	TGCGCCAGCAGCTTCGCCGGGACAGTGATCGCTGGGGCCAACGTCCTGACTTTC	CASSFAGTVIAGANVLTF
-	TRBV9	-	TRBJ2-1	TGTGCCAGCAGCGTAGCGGGGGACAGTTGGGATGAGCAGTTCTTC	CASSVAGDSWDEQFF